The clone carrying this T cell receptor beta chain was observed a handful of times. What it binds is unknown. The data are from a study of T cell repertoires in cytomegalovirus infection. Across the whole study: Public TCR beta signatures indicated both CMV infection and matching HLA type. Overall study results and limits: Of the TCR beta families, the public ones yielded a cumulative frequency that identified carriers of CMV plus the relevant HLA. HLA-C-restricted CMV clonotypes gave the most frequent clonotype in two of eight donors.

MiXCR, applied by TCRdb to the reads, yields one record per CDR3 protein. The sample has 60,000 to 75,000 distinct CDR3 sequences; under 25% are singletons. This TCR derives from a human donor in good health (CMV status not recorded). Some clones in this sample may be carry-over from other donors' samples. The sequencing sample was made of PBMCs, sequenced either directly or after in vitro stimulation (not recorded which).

CDR3 sequence reads: CASSGVTYEQYF. CDR3 nucleotides: TGCGCCAGCAGCGGAGTGACCTACGAGCAGTACTTC. The chain has TRBV5-1 and TRBJ2-7, with D uncertain. V lost 4 bases and J 2 bases, leaving 7 bases between the germline ends. This CDR3 region has 12 residues. Per germline, CDR1 SGHRS and CDR2 YFSETQ. The full variable domain, with the rest looked up from reference TRBV5-1 and TRBJ2-7, is KAGVTQTPRYLIKTRGQQVTLSCSPISGHRSVSWYQQTPGQGLQFLFEYFSETQRNKGNFPGRFSGRQFSNSRSEMNVSTLELGDSALYLCASSGVTYEQYFGPGTRLTVT.